This T cell receptor beta chain was identified during a study of vaccination effects on CD4 cells after COVID-19. Study overall: Participants each got two BNT162b2 or mRNA-1273 vaccine doses.

Profiling relied on immunoSEQ multiplex PCR, and the TCRdb table lists in-frame clones only, not all of them. The sample gives approximately 74,000 clones, approximately 74% of which show up once; about 2.9% is in the top ten. Concerning this clone: No antigen is known for it.

Prior to sequencing, the ViraFEST assay stimulated PBMC with viral peptide pools, which expanded the antigen-specific CD4+ T cells. Culture lasted about ten days before CD4+ T cell isolation. People in the vaccine group had not been infected with SARS-CoV-2 before, and their nucleocapsid antibodies were negative. Around 2.2 million PBMC were seeded per well and grown in the presence of roughly 9.3 IU/ml IL-2 and around 11 ug/ml peptides. Each culture had half its medium swapped for IL-2 medium on days 3 and 7. The V gene end was trimmed by 1 base and the J gene end by 4 bases; junction bases not matched to a gene: 9. Germline assignment: CDR1 SNHLY and CDR2 FYNNEI. The length of the CDR3 is 17 residues.

The sequence derives from a human donor who received a COVID-19 vaccine. The material sequenced was CD4+ T cells from PBMCs cultured with HCoV-NL63 spike peptides, taken before COVID-19 vaccination. V and J are TRBV2 and TRBJ2-1; TRBD2 aligns across 8 bases. CDR3 protein: CASSEGGGGGSYNEQFF. Written as DNA, the CDR3 is TGTGCCAGCAGTGAAGGTGGTGGCGGGGGGTCGTACAATGAGCAGTTCTTC.